What follows is one TCR beta chain and its context. Its antigen is still unknown. Germline CDR1 is KGHSH and CDR2 is LQKENI. The CDR3 has 20 residues. V lost 3 bases to trimming and J lost 4 bases, with 30 bases between them. Drawn from each donor were roughly 9.4 milliliters of peripheral blood. These data are taken from a study of blood T cells in healthy people across ages. Using a J-beta primer mix together with a sample-barcoded 5' primer, a second PCR was run for roughly 7 to 12 cycles. MiXCR, applied by TCRdb to the 5' RACE reads, yields one record per CDR3 protein. The table records nearly 800,000 distinct CDR3 sequences, approximately 25% of them present only once. Study findings and constraints: Total diversity from one million sequenced T cells was likely underestimated. Using unsorted PBMCs precluded a conclusive naive versus antigen-experienced comparison.

These data also formed part of another study, on T cells of mothers and their children. That source adds: The donor cohort consisted of a few healthy Caucasian mothers and their six children.

This sequence joins TRBV18 and TRBJ2-5; possible D gene TRBD2, 5 bases. The source is a boy aged 10-17 years in good health. The sample consisted of blood. The DNA for the CDR3 is TGTGCCAGCTCACCCGTCGGCGCCCAGGATAGCGACGGACTGGGAGAGACCCAGTACTTC. Translating gives CASSPVGAQDSDGLGETQYF.